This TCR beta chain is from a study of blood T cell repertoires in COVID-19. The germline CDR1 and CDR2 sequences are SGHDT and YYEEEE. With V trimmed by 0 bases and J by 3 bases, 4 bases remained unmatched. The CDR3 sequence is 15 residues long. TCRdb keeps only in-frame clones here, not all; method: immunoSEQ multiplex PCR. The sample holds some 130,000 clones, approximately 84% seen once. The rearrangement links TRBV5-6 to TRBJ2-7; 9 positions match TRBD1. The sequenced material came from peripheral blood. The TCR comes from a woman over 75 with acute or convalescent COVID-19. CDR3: CASSLGTGAIYEQYF. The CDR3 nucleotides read TGTGCCAGCAGCTTGGGGACAGGGGCTATCTACGAGCAGTACTTC. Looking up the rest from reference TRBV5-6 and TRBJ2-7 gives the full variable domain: DAGVTQSPTHLIKTRGQQVTLRCSPKSGHDTVSWYQQALGQGPQFIFQYYEEEERQRGNFPDRFSGHQFPNYSSELNVNALLLGDSALYLCASSLGTGAIYEQYFGPGTRLTVT.